This T cell receptor beta chain was recovered during a study of cytomegalovirus exposure and HLA in healthy donors. The PCR used 60 Vbeta and 13 Jbeta primers. Profiling relied on immunoSEQ multiplex PCR, and the TCRdb table lists in-frame clones only, not all of them. The table for this sample gives roughly 120,000 clones. Trimming took off 5 bases at V and 2 bases at J, with 17 bases between the two ends. The CDR3 extends over 16 amino acids. The V gene's germline CDR1 is MDHEN and CDR2 SYDVKM. Findings of the study overall: In a later analysis, DRB1 alleles had the most associated TCRs; HLA-C alleles the fewest. Later work associated fewer than 20,000 TCR beta sequences with HLA alleles at 0.05 false discovery rate.

Regarding this clone: The antigen is not known.

This TCR was recovered from a man aged 25-45 years in good health and CMV-seronegative. The rearrangement links TRBV28 to TRBJ2-3, with D perhaps matching TRBD2 (6 bases). Material for sequencing was PBMCs. The CDR3 sequence: CASSGPSRGTTDTQYF. The CDR3 coding sequence is TGTGCCAGCAGTGGTCCGTCGCGCGGGACCACAGATACGCAGTATTTT.